This T cell receptor (beta chain) was profiled in a study of blood T cell repertoires in COVID-19. As for the study in general: COVID-19 samples, acute and convalescent, were from the United States, Italy and Spain. PBMCs, B-cell-depleted T cells, or T cells were the source of the cDNA or gDNA that made up the material.

CDR3 length equals 11 residues. CDR1 LNHDA and CDR2 SQIVND come from the germline V gene (reference sequence). V was trimmed by 3 bases and J by 8 bases, leaving 7 bases between them. Original handling: Amplification of reference gene primers was used by the study to estimate nucleated cell counts. TCRdb's copy holds only in-frame clones and misses some; the assay was immunoSEQ multiplex PCR. D and trimming were read from the DNA, whereas the V and J calls and clone size are those reported in that table. The sample has around 250,000 clones; around 80% are singletons. Grouping used clinical history reported by participants in a survey and questionnaire.

This clonotype was obtained from a man aged 30 to 45 with acute COVID-19. Source material: PBMCs or T cells enriched from blood (not recorded which). V is TRBV19 and J is TRBJ1-2; D may be TRBD1 (5 bases). The CDR3 bases are TGTGCCAGTAGTATTGGGGCAGGCTACACCTTC. This codes for CASSIGAGYTF.